This entry lists 12 T cell receptor beta chains sequenced from one sample in a study of identifying expanded T cells in peripheral blood (dated by TCRdb to between 2018 and 2020). Library creation used the immunoSEQ multiplex PCR assay. Here the immuneACCESS table is served through TCRdb, limited to in-frame sequences with V and J called. Missing clones are a known gap in these copies; in checked studies unresolved V genes cover under half, and the rest lacks a known reason. In all, the sample holds about 100,000 clones, and roughly 89% of those were seen once. The ten largest clonotypes hold approximately 16% of the sample. Sequencing was done on a sample of blood. The receptors were gathered from a person aged 18 to 70 in good health.

This clone was seen only a few times. V usage is TRBV4-2 and J usage is TRBJ1-2, with D possibly being TRBD1 (6 bases). CDR1 is LGHNA, CDR2 YNFKEQ, per germline. Trimming took 0 bases from V and 2 from J, leaving 10 bases between them. The CDR3 has 15 amino acids. Here the CDR3 reads CASSQDRTENYGYTF. The CDR3 DNA follows: TGTGCCAGCAGCCAAGACAGGACAGAGAACTATGGCTACACCTTC.

The chain uses TRBV2 and TRBJ2-3; 8 bases agree with TRBD1. CDR3 size: 15 residues. Germline values: CDR1 SNHLY, CDR2 FYNNEI. The junction had 8 bases not matched to a gene; V was cut back by 6 bases and J by 3 bases. The CDR3 reads CASSPDRVTTDTQYF. The CDR3 DNA is TGTGCCAGCAGCCCGGACAGGGTGACGACAGATACGCAGTATTTT.

The V gene is TRBV4-3, the J gene TRBJ2-6; TRBD1 might be the D (7 bases). Germline V gives CDR1 LGHNA, CDR2 YSLEER. CDR3 length: 14 amino acids. V was clipped by 0 bases and J by 12 bases, with 12 bases between them. CDR3 in amino acids: CASSQDRQGGVLTF. The CDR3 DNA reads TGCGCCAGCAGCCAAGATCGGCAGGGGGGCGTCCTGACTTTC.

The chain joins TRBV6-5 to TRBJ2-7; TRBD1 is a possible D gene (5 bases). Germline CDR1 and CDR2: MNHEY and SVGAGI. The CDR3 sequence is 12 residues long. With 6 bases removed from V and 5 bases from J, the gap between germline ends came to 11 bases. The CDR3 DNA follows: TGTGCCAGCAGACAGACAGTTCACGAGCAGTACTTC. Translation: CASRQTVHEQYF.

This clone was seen at least ten times. The chain recombines TRBV5-4 with TRBJ1-2, with D perhaps matching TRBD1 (6 bases). Trimming took 4 bases from V and 0 from J, leaving 19 bases between them. The germline V gene has CDR1 SGHNT and CDR2 YYREEE (reference sequence). The CDR3 extends over 17 amino acids. The chain's CDR3 is CASSPPRGKLANYGYTF. CDR3 nucleotides: TGTGCCAGCAGCCCCCCGAGGGGGAAGTTAGCTAACTATGGCTACACCTTC.

The chain joins TRBV7-2 to TRBJ2-5, with D uncertain. V lost 3 bases, J lost 4 bases, and 3 bases lay in between. Germline assignment: CDR1 SGHTA and CDR2 FQGNSA. This CDR3 region has 11 residues. DNA of the CDR3: TGTGCCAGCAGCTTTCGAGAGACCCAGTACTTC. As protein: CASSFRETQYF.

V usage is TRBV5-1 and J usage is TRBJ2-7; 7 bases match TRBD1. The CDR3 loop spans 13 amino acids. The germline V gene has CDR1 SGHRS and CDR2 YFSETQ. Unmatched junction bases numbered 8, after V lost 4 bases and J lost 7 bases. The CDR3 sequence: CASSLPGGAEQYF. The DNA of the CDR3 is TGCGCCAGCAGCCTCCCAGGGGGAGCAGAGCAGTACTTC.

This sequence joins TRBV27 and TRBJ1-5; TRBD1 is a possible D gene (5 bases). The CDR3 spans 14 residues. CDR1 and CDR2 from the germline V gene are MNHEY and SMNVEV (reference sequence). V dropped 7 bases and J dropped 1 base, with 11 bases sitting between them. The CDR3 nucleotides read TGTGCCAGCAAGGACATAAACAGCAATCAGCCCCAGCATTTT. Its protein product is CASKDINSNQPQHF.

This chain uses TRBV5-8 with TRBJ2-2; no reliable D call. Germline V lookup: CDR1 SGHTS, CDR2 YDEGEE. This CDR3 spans 14 amino acids. Between the trimmed V and J ends, which lost 2 bases and 1 base, there was a span of 6 bases. The CDR3 here is CASSLGQNTGELFF. The CDR3 coding sequence is TGTGCCAGCAGCTTAGGGCAGAACACCGGGGAGCTGTTTTTT.

This rearrangement joins TRBV7-2 to TRBJ2-3; D is ambiguous. Germline CDR1 is SGHTA and CDR2 is FQGNSA. The CDR3 is 16 residues long. Trimming pared 6 bases from V and 0 bases from J, leaving 16 bases between. CDR3 protein: CASRTLGGFSTDTQYF. Written as DNA, the CDR3 is TGTGCCAGCAGGACTTTAGGTGGTTTCAGCACAGATACGCAGTATTTT.

Comments on this clone: The same CDR3 also results from other DNA sequences found in this sample. The V gene is TRBV28, the J gene TRBJ2-4; D might be TRBD1 or TRBD2, each matching 5 bases. The V gene's germline CDR1 is MDHEN and CDR2 SYDVKM. The V end lost 9 bases, the J end lost 6 bases, and 18 bases lay between the germline ends. CDR3 length equals 14 residues. For the CDR3, the DNA is TGTGCCAGTAGTCCACCAGGTGGGGGAAACATTCAGTACTTC. It specifies CASSPPGGGNIQYF.

The chain has TRBV5-4 and TRBJ1-5; 8 bases are shared with TRBD1. J lost 4 bases, V lost 4 bases, and 7 bases had no gene match. CDR1 is SGHNT and CDR2 is YYREEE in the germline V gene (reference sequence). This CDR3 region has 15 residues. The CDR3 sequence: CASSAGTGRNQPQHF. The DNA of the CDR3 is TGTGCCAGCAGCGCGGGGACAGGCCGTAATCAGCCCCAGCATTTT.